A selection of T cell receptor beta chains follows, all from one sample in a study of T cell repertoires in cytomegalovirus infection. These TCRs' antigens remain unknown. TCRdb used MiXCR to reprocess the reads, holding one entry per CDR3 protein. The table shows just under 500,000 distinct CDR3 sequences, with roughly a third occurring only once. The sequenced sample was cultured PBMCs, obtained from culture after CMV antigen stimulation. The receptors derive from a human donor in good health (CMV status not recorded). Some clones in this sample may be carry-over from other donors' samples. CDR3s include the opening cysteine and the closing phenylalanine or tryptophan. A D gene is named only where the DNA matches it firmly. Not every row has a clone size; where given, it reads once, few, many or a size class.

DNA,CDR3,D,J,size,V
TGTGCCAGTAGTATGAGGGCCACAGACACCATATATTTT,CASSMRATDTIYF,NA,TRBJ1-3,NA,TRBV19
TGCGCCAGCAGACCCACCAGGGGGACACCTACCTCCGCGGGTGAAAAACTGTTTTTT,CASRPTRGTPTSAGEKLFF,TRBD1,TRBJ1-4,few,TRBV4-1
TGCAGTGCCCTAGCGGGAACTTTCTCCTACAATGAGCAGTTCTTC,CSALAGTFSYNEQFF,TRBD2,TRBJ2-1,NA,TRBV20-1
TGTGCCAGCAGCTCCGATGGGCGGGAGGGGAATGAGCAGTTCTTC,CASSSDGREGNEQFF,TRBD2,TRBJ2-1,NA,TRBV7-2
TGTGCCACCAGCAGGACAGGAGAGTATAATTCACCCCTCCACTTT,CATSRTGEYNSPLHF,NA,TRBJ1-6,few,TRBV15
TGTGCTAGTGGTTTCGAGAATGAGCAGTTCTTC,CASGFENEQFF,NA,TRBJ2-1,NA,TRBV12-5
TGTGCCAGCAGTGAACCGGGGGGTTACGAGCAGTACTTC,CASSEPGGYEQYF,TRBD2,TRBJ2-7,once,TRBV2
TGTGCCAGCTCTCTAAACTACAATGAGCAGTTCTTC,CASSLNYNEQFF,NA,TRBJ2-1,many,TRBV18
TGCAGTGCTAGAGGGGGGGATTACAATGAGCAGTTCTTC,CSARGGDYNEQFF,NA,TRBJ2-1,few,TRBV20-1
TGCAGTGCTAAAACAGGGCCGACCCCCTACGAGCAGTACTTC,CSAKTGPTPYEQYF,NA,TRBJ2-7,NA,TRBV20-1
TGTGCCAGCAGCCCATACCAAGCGGGAACCCCGGAGACCCAGTACTTC,CASSPYQAGTPETQYF,TRBD2,TRBJ2-5,few,TRBV11-2
TGTGCCAGTAGTATAGTGGACTTTAACACCGGGGAGCTGTTTTTT,CASSIVDFNTGELFF,NA,TRBJ2-2,NA,TRBV19
TGTGCCAGCAGTCCCCCGGACAGGCATTTTACATCTGGAAACACCATATATTTT,CASSPPDRHFTSGNTIYF,TRBD1,TRBJ1-3,few,TRBV28
TGTGCCAGCAGCTTAGAGGCGGGAGATGTGGATACGCAGTATTTT,CASSLEAGDVDTQYF,TRBD2,TRBJ2-3,many,TRBV7-8
TGTGCCAGCACAAGACAGTCGAACACCGGGGAGCTGTTTTTT,CASTRQSNTGELFF,NA,TRBJ2-2,few,TRBV7-9
TGTGCCAGCAGCTTGGGCGTCGGGGGGCACACCGGGGAGCTGTTTTTT,CASSLGVGGHTGELFF,NA,TRBJ2-2,few,TRBV5-6
TGTGCCAGCAGCTTAGAGTCCGGTGAGCAGTTCTTC,CASSLESGEQFF,NA,TRBJ2-1,NA,TRBV7-8
TGTGCCACCAGCAGAGAACGGCTAGTGACAGATACGCAGTATTTT,CATSRERLVTDTQYF,NA,TRBJ2-3,NA,TRBV15
TGTGCCAGCAGTACCGGGACAGGGGGTCTCACGTACTCCTACGAGCAGTACTTC,CASSTGTGGLTYSYEQYF,TRBD1,TRBJ2-7,NA,TRBV6-2/TRBV6-3
TGTGCCAGCAGCTTAGGGCTAGCGGGATGGGCCACAGATACGCAGTATTTT,CASSLGLAGWATDTQYF,TRBD2,TRBJ2-3,once,TRBV7-9
TGCGCCAGCAGCCAAGGAGGGACACACTCCTACAATGAGCAGTTCTTC,CASSQGGTHSYNEQFF,NA,TRBJ2-1,NA,TRBV4-3
TGTGCCAGCAGCTTCACCGGGACAGGGGGATACGAGCAGTACTTC,CASSFTGTGGYEQYF,TRBD1,TRBJ2-7,many,TRBV7-8
TGCAGCCAACTAGCGGGACAAGGAGATGAGCAGTTCTTC,CSQLAGQGDEQFF,TRBD2,TRBJ2-1,NA,TRBV20-1
TGTGCCAGCAGCTTCCGGAGTCTCAGCGAGCAGTACTTC,CASSFRSLSEQYF,NA,TRBJ2-7,NA,TRBV7-6
TGTGCCATCAGTGACCCGGACAGCCCAGGGGCTAATGAAAAACTGTTTTTT,CAISDPDSPGANEKLFF,NA,TRBJ1-4,NA,TRBV10-3
TGCAGCGCTAGTAGCCAAAAGGGGGATACGCAGTATTTT,CSASSQKGDTQYF,NA,TRBJ2-3,few,TRBV29-1
TGCAGCGTTGTGCCGGGAGGCACTGAAGCTTTCTTT,CSVVPGGTEAFF,NA,TRBJ1-1,NA,TRBV29-1
TGCAGTGCTAGAGCTCAGGGCAACACTGAAGCTTTCTTT,CSARAQGNTEAFF,NA,TRBJ1-1,few,TRBV20-1
TGTGCCAGCAGCTTTTGGACCTATAATTCACCCCTCCACTTT,CASSFWTYNSPLHF,NA,TRBJ1-6,NA,TRBV7-2
TGTGCCAGCAGCATCAACAGGGGACGAGCCGGGGAGCTGTTTTTT,CASSINRGRAGELFF,TRBD1,TRBJ2-2,few,TRBV7-9
TGTGCCAGTAAATCATTCGGACAGGGCTTTGATACGCAGTATTTT,CASKSFGQGFDTQYF,TRBD1,TRBJ2-3,NA,TRBV19
TGTGCCAGCAGCTCGAGCGGGGGGGTTTCGAACACCGGGGAGCTGTTTTTT,CASSSSGGVSNTGELFF,TRBD2,TRBJ2-2,few,TRBV7-2
TGTGCCAGCAGCCCAGGGACAGCCGGGTATGGACGCTACACCTTC,CASSPGTAGYGRYTF,TRBD1,TRBJ1-2,NA,TRBV7-2
TGTGCCAGCAGCACCATTTCCGGACTAGCGGGAGAGAGAAATGAGCAGTTCTTC,CASSTISGLAGERNEQFF,TRBD2,TRBJ2-1,NA,TRBV7-2
TGTGCCAGCAGCTGGACCGACGGATCCAATCAGCCCCAGCATTTT,CASSWTDGSNQPQHF,NA,TRBJ1-5,few,TRBV7-8
TGTGCCAGCAGCTTAAGGGGACAGCTGAGCAATCAGCCCCAGCATTTT,CASSLRGQLSNQPQHF,TRBD1,TRBJ1-5,NA,TRBV7-2
TGTGCCAGCAGTGGCAACTACAATGAGCAGTTCTTC,CASSGNYNEQFF,NA,TRBJ2-1,NA,TRBV12-3/TRBV12-4
TGTGCCAGCAGACTATCGGGACTAGCGGATCAAGAGACCCAGTACTTC,CASRLSGLADQETQYF,TRBD2,TRBJ2-5,many,TRBV12-3/TRBV12-4
TGTGCCAGTACCCGGACTAGCGGGCTTAATGAGCAGTTCTTC,CASTRTSGLNEQFF,TRBD2,TRBJ2-1,NA,TRBV19
TGTGCCAGCAGCTTAGCGTACGAGACCCAGTACTTC,CASSLAYETQYF,NA,TRBJ2-5,few,TRBV7-2
TGTGCCAGCAGACGAACAGGGGGTAACACCGGGGAGCTGTTTTTT,CASRRTGGNTGELFF,TRBD1,TRBJ2-2,NA,TRBV12-3/TRBV12-4
TGTGCCAGCAGTTACAGGGGACTAGTACAAGAGACCCAGTACTTC,CASSYRGLVQETQYF,TRBD2,TRBJ2-5,NA,TRBV6-2/TRBV6-3
TGTGCCAGCAGCCTCCCTCAGAGTAGCGGGGTAAGCTCCTACGAGCAGTACTTC,CASSLPQSSGVSSYEQYF,TRBD2,TRBJ2-7,NA,TRBV7-9
TGTGCCAGCAGCTTAGGGGGTCTTTATAAAGCCGGGGAGCTGTTTTTT,CASSLGGLYKAGELFF,NA,TRBJ2-2,few,TRBV7-2
TGCAGCGTCTGGGACAGAAGAAGCTCTGGAAACACCATATATTTT,CSVWDRRSSGNTIYF,TRBD1,TRBJ1-3,NA,TRBV29-1
TGTGCCAGTAGTATAGATGCCGGGAGGGGATATTCACCCCTCCACTTT,CASSIDAGRGYSPLHF,NA,TRBJ1-6,few,TRBV19
TGTGCCAGCAACATTGAGGTCGGGCCCTGGGGAACTGAAGCTTTCTTT,CASNIEVGPWGTEAFF,NA,TRBJ1-1,NA,TRBV12-3/TRBV12-4
TGTGCCAGCAGCGAGAGGACTAGCAATCAGCCCCAGCATTTT,CASSERTSNQPQHF,NA,TRBJ1-5,many,TRBV7-8
TGTGCCAGCAGCTTAAGGCTCAGTAAGAACACTGAAGCTTTCTTT,CASSLRLSKNTEAFF,NA,TRBJ1-1,NA,TRBV7-9
TGTGCCAGCAGCTTATTTCAGGGGCTCTTGAACACTGAAGCTTTCTTT,CASSLFQGLLNTEAFF,NA,TRBJ1-1,few,TRBV7-2
TGTGCCAGCAGCTTAGATCAGTTTATAGGTTCACCCCTCCACTTT,CASSLDQFIGSPLHF,NA,TRBJ1-6,NA,TRBV7-2
TGCGCCAGCAGCCAAGGCCGAACAGCAGATACGCAGTATTTT,CASSQGRTADTQYF,NA,TRBJ2-3,NA,TRBV4-1
TGTGCCAGCAGTTTATCCTTGGCGGGACTTACACTCAATCAGCCCCAGCATTTT,CASSLSLAGLTLNQPQHF,NA,TRBJ1-5,NA,TRBV27
TGCGCCAGCAGCCAAGGGACAGGGGGGCGCACTGAAGCTTTCTTT,CASSQGTGGRTEAFF,TRBD1,TRBJ1-1,NA,TRBV4-1
TGCAGCGCCTGGGGGGACCTTAGGAGCCCTGAAGCTTTCTTT,CSAWGDLRSPEAFF,NA,TRBJ1-1,few,TRBV29-1
TGTGCCAGCAGCCCCGGAGCGGGAGCGTCGAATGAGCAGTTCTTC,CASSPGAGASNEQFF,TRBD2,TRBJ2-1,NA,TRBV11-3
TGCAGCGTTGACCCCCCCCGGGACAATCGGAACACTGAAGCTTTCTTT,CSVDPPRDNRNTEAFF,NA,TRBJ1-1,NA,TRBV29-1